The T cell receptor beta chain under discussion was sequenced for a study of regulatory T cells in long-lasting Graves disease. Findings of the study overall: No thyroid tissue was studied; the work used peripheral blood only.

To note about this clonotype: The antigen is unknown.

Construction of the TCR beta libraries employed iRepertoire HTBI primers in conjunction with Arm-PCR of CDR3 regions. Each CDR3 protein is one row after TCRdb ran MiXCR on the multiplex PCR reads. The data show hundreds of thousands of distinct CDR3 sequences, 15% to 20% seen once. The CDR3 is 13 amino acids. V lost 3 bases to trimming and J lost 5 bases, with 11 bases between them. Looked up from germline, CDR1 is LGHDT and CDR2 is YNNKEL (reference sequence). Time point: newly diagnosed GD, antithyroid drugs for less than 3 months. PBMC-extracted RNA yielded the TCR library. As collected, the peripheral blood samples measured approximately 10 milliliters each and went into EDTA tubes. Separately, the same data were catalogued under a study of T cells in Graves' hyperthyroidism and ophthalmopathy. That source adds: When ophthalmopathy did not progress within 18 months, Graves' hyperthyroidism was considered stable. The TCR CDR3 was amplified in a first-round RT-PCR using the HTBI primer set.

The chain couples TRBV3-1 to TRBJ2-7, with D possibly being TRBD1 or TRBD2 (6 bases each). This specimen was peripheral blood mononuclear cells (PBMCs), taken at new diagnosis, from a patient treated with antithyroid drugs. The receptor's source is a woman aged 40-65 years with Graves disease. CDR3 coding DNA: TGTGCCAGCAGCCAGTTGGGGGGCCACGAGCAGTACTTC. Translated, it gives CASSQLGGHEQYF.